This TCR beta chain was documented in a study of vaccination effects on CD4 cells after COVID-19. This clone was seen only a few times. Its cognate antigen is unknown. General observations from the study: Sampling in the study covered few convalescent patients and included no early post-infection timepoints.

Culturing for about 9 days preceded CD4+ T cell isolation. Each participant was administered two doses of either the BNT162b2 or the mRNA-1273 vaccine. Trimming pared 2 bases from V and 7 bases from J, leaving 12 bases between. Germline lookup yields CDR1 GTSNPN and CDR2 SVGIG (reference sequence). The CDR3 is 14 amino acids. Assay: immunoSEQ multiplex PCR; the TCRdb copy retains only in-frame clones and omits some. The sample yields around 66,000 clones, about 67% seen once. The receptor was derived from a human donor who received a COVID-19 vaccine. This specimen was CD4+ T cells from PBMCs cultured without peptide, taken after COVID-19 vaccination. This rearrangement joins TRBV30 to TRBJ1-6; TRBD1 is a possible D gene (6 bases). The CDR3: CAWSLGQLNSPLHF. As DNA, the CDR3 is TGTGCCTGGAGTCTAGGACAGCTAAATTCACCCCTCCACTTT.